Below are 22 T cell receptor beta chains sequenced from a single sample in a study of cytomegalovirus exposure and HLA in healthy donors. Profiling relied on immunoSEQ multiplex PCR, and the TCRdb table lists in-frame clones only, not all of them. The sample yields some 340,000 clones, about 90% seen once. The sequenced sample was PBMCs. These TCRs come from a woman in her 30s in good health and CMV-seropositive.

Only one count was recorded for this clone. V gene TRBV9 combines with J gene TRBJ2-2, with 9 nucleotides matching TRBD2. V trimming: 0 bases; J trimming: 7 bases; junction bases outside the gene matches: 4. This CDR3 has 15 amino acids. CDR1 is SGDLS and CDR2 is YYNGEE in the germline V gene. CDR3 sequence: CASSVAAGGHGELFF. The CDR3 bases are TGTGCCAGCAGCGTAGCTGCGGGGGGGCACGGGGAGCTGTTTTTT.

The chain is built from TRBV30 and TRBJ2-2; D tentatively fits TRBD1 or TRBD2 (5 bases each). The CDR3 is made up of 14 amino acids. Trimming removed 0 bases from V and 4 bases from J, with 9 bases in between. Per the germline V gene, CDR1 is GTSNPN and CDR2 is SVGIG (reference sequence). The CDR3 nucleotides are TGTGCCTGGAGTGTACTAGGGGTCACCGGGGAGCTGTTTTTT. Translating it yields CAWSVLGVTGELFF.

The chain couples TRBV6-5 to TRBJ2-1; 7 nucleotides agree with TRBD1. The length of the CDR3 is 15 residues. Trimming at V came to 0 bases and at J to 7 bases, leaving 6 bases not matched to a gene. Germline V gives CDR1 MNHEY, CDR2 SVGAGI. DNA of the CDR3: TGTGCCAGCAGTTACTCGGCAGGGGGTTTGAATGAGCAGTTCTTC. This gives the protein CASSYSAGGLNEQFF.

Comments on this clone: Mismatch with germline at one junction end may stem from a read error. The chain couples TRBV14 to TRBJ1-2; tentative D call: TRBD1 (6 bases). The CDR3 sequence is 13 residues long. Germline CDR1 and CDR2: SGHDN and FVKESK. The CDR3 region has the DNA TGTGCCAGCAGCGCACAGGGCTCCTATGGCCACACCTTC. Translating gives CASSAQGSYGHTF.

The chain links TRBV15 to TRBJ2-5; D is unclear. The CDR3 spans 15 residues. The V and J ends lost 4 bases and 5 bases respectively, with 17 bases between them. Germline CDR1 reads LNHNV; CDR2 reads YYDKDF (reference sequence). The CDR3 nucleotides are TGTGCCACCAGCAATGTCAAACGTTACTGGGAGACCCAGTACTTC. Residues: CATSNVKRYWETQYF.

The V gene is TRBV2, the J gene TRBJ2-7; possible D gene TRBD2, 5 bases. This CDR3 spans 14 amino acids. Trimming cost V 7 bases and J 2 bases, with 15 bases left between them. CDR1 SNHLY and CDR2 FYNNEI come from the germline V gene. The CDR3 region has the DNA TGTGCCAGCACGGCGAGGGTTTACCCCTACGAGCAGTACTTC. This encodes CASTARVYPYEQYF.

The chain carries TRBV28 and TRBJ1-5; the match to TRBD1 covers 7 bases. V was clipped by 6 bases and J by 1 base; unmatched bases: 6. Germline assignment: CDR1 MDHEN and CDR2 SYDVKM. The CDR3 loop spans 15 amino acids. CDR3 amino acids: CASRIGQASNQPQHF. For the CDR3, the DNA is TGTGCCAGCAGGATAGGACAGGCCAGCAATCAGCCCCAGCATTTT.

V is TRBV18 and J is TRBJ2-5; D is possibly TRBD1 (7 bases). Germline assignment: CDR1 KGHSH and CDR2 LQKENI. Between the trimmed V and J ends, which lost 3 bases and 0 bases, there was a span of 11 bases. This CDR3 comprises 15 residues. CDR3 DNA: TGTGCCAGCTCACCGCCAGGGGGGTACCAAGAGACCCAGTACTTC. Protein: CASSPPGGYQETQYF.

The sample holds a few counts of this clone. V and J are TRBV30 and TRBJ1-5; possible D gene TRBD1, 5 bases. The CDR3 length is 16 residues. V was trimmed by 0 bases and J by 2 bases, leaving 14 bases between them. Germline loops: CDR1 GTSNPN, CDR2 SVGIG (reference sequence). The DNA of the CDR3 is TGTGCCTGGAGTGTCGGGGAGGGGCTCGGCAATCAGCCCCAGCATTTT. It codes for CAWSVGEGLGNQPQHF.

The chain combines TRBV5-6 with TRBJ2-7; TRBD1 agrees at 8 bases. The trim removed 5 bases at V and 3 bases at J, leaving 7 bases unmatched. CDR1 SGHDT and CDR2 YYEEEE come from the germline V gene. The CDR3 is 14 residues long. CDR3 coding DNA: TGTGCCAGCAGTTTCCCCGGGACAGGCTACGAGCAGTACTTC. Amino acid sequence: CASSFPGTGYEQYF. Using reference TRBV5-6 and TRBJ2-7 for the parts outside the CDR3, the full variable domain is DAGVTQSPTHLIKTRGQQVTLRCSPKSGHDTVSWYQQALGQGPQFIFQYYEEEERQRGNFPDRFSGHQFPNYSSELNVNALLLGDSALYLCASSFPGTGYEQYFGPGTRLTVT.

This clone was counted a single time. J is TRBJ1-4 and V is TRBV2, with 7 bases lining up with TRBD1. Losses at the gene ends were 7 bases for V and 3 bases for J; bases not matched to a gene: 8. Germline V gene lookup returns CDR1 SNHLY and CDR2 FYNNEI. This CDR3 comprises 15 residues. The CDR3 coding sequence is TGTGCCAGCAAACAACAGGGGTTGTCTAATGAAAAACTGTTTTTT. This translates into CASKQQGLSNEKLFF.

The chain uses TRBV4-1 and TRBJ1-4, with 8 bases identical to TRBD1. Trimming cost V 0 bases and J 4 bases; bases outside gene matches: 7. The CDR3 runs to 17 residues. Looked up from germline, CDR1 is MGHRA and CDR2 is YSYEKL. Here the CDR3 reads CASSQDPGQGNNEKLFF. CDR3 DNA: TGCGCCAGCAGCCAAGACCCCGGACAGGGAAATAATGAAAAACTGTTTTTT.

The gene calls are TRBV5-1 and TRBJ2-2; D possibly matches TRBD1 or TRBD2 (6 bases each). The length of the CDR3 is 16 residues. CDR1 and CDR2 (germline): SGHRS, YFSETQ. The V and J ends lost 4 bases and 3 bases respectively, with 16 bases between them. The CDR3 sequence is CASSQWGAADTGELFF. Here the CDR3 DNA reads TGCGCCAGCAGCCAATGGGGGGCGGCGGACACCGGGGAGCTGTTTTTT.

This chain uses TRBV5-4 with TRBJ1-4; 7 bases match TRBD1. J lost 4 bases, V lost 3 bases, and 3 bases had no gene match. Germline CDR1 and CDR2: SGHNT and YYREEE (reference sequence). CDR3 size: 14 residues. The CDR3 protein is CASSSGQVNEKLFF. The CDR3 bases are TGTGCCAGCAGCTCAGGACAGGTTAATGAAAAACTGTTTTTT. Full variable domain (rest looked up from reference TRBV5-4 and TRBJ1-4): ETGVTQSPTHLIKTRGQQVTLRCSSQSGHNTVSWYQQALGQGPQFIFQYYREEENGRGNFPPRFSGLQFPNYSSELNVNALELDDSALYLCASSSGQVNEKLFFGSGTQLSVL.

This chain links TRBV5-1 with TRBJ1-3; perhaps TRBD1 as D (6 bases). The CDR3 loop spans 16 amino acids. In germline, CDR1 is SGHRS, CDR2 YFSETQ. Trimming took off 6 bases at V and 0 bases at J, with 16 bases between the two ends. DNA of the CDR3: TGCGCCAGCACGCGCAGGGGAGAAGGCTCTGGAAACACCATATATTTT. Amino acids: CASTRRGEGSGNTIYF.

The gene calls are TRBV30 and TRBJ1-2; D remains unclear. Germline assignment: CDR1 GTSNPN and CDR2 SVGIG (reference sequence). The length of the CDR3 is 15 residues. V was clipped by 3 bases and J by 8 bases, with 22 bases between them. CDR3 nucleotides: TGTGCCTGGAGGGTGAACGGGGAAGTGGGTGGCGGCTACACCTTC. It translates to CAWRVNGEVGGGYTF.

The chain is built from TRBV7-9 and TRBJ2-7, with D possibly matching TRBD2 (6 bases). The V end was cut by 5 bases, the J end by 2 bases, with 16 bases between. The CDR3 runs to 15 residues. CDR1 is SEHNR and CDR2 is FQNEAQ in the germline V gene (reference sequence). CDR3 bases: TGTGCCAGCAGCGCCCGGAATAGCGGACCCTACGAGCAGTACTTC. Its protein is CASSARNSGPYEQYF. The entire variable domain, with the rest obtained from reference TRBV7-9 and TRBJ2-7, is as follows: DTGVSQNPRHKITKRGQNVTFRCDPISEHNRLYWYRQTLGQGPEFLTYFQNEAQLEKSRLLSDRFSAERPKGSFSTLEIQRTEQGDSAMYLCASSARNSGPYEQYFGPGTRLTVT.

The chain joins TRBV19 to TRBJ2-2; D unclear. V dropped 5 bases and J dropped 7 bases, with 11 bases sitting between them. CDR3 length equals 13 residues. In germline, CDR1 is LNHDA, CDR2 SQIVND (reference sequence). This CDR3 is CASSLQSSGELFF. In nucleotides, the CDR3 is TGTGCCAGTAGTTTACAATCAAGCGGGGAGCTGTTTTTT.

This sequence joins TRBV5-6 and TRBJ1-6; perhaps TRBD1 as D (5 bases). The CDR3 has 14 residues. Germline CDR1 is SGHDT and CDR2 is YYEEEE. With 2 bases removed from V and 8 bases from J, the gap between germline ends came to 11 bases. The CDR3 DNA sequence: TGTGCCAGCAGCTTCTGGGCAGGGCATTCACCCCTCCACTTT. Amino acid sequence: CASSFWAGHSPLHF.

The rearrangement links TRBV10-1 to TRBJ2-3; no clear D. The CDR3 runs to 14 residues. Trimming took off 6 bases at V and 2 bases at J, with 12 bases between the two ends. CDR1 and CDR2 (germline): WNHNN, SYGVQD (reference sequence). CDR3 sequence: CASRESNPTDTQYF. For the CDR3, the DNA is TGCGCCAGCAGGGAAAGTAATCCCACAGATACGCAGTATTTT.

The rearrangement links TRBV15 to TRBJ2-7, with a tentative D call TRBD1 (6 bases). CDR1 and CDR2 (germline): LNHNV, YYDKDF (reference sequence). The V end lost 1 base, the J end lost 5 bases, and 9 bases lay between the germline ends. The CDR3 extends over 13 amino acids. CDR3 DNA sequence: TGTGCCACCAGCAGAGTTTACAGGGACGAGCAGTACTTC. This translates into CATSRVYRDEQYF.

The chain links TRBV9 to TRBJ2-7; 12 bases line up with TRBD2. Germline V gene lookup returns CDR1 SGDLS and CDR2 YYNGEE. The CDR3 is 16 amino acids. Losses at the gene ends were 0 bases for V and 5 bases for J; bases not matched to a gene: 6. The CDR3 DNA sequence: TGTGCCAGCAGCGTAGGGACACGACTAGCGGGAGACGAGCAGTACTTC. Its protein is CASSVGTRLAGDEQYF.